Below, 22 T cell receptor beta chains from the same sample are listed, as sequenced in a study of T-cell reconstitution after alpha-beta-depleted transplantation in children. Preparation of the TCRbeta library involved a method that used unique molecular identifiers. MiXCR, applied by TCRdb to the PCR reads, yields one record per CDR3 protein. This table has 250,000 or so distinct CDR3 sequences, 20% to 30% appearing once. Sequences were derived from PBMCs, mostly from graft donor cells, sampled 360 days after TCRalphabeta/CD19-depleted stem cell transplant. Receptors originate from a female patient under 10 years old who had a stem cell transplant for congenital amegakaryocytic thrombocytopenia, so the T cells may come from the graft donor.

V gene TRBV12-3 or TRBV12-4 combines with J gene TRBJ1-6, with a tentative D call TRBD1 (6 bases). This CDR3 comprises 13 residues. Between the trimmed V and J ends, which lost 0 bases and 11 bases, there was a span of 8 bases. In nucleotides, the CDR3 is TGTGCCAGCAGTTTAGCGCAGGGGACACCCCTCCACTTT. Its translation: CASSLAQGTPLHF.

This clonotype was found a few times. V gene TRBV20-1 combines with J gene TRBJ1-1, with D hard to call. Looked up from germline, CDR1 is DFQATT and CDR2 is SNEGSKA (reference sequence). The V gene lost 1 base and the J gene lost 3 bases, with 9 bases spanning the gap. The CDR3 runs 13 residues. CDR3 residues: CSARGREHTEAFF. The DNA for the CDR3 is TGCAGTGCTAGAGGCCGGGAGCACACTGAAGCTTTCTTT.

This clonotype has just one count. The CDR3 DNA reads TGTGCCAGCAGAAACACAGGGTCTGGTGGCTACACCTTC. Its translation: CASRNTGSGGYTF. V usage is TRBV6-6 and J usage is TRBJ1-2; TRBD1 might be the D (6 bases). The CDR3 extends over 13 amino acids. The germline gives CDR1 MNHNY, CDR2 SVGAGI (reference sequence). V dropped 6 bases and J dropped 7 bases, with 15 bases sitting between them.

This clonotype was counted between two and nine times. The CDR3 reads CASSLGMMDTQYF. CDR3 DNA: TGTGCCAGCAGCTTAGGAATGATGGATACGCAGTATTTT. The rearrangement joins TRBV7-2 to TRBJ2-3; D unresolved. The CDR3 consists of 13 residues. Germline CDR1 and CDR2: SGHTA and FQGNSA. V lost 1 base and J lost 6, with 8 bases in between.

The sample holds many counts of this clonotype. The chain has TRBV4-2 and TRBJ2-2; tentative D call: TRBD2 (6 bases). The CDR3 consists of 17 residues. Trimming removed 2 bases from V and 1 base from J, with 14 bases in between. Germline CDR1 reads LGHNA; CDR2 reads YNFKEQ. In nucleotides, the CDR3 is TGTGCCAGCAGCCAATCGAAGGGACTTCTGAACACCGGGGAGCTGTTTTTT. It yields the protein CASSQSKGLLNTGELFF.

The chain couples TRBV10-1 to TRBJ2-1; D is unclear. CDR3 length: 15 residues. Germline V gene sequence: CDR1 WNHNN, CDR2 SYGVQD (reference sequence). The V end lost 4 bases, the J end lost 0 bases, and 10 bases lay between the germline ends. The CDR3 spells CASSGVRSSYNEQFF. DNA of the CDR3: TGCGCCAGCAGTGGGGTTCGGAGCTCCTACAATGAGCAGTTCTTC.

The J gene is TRBJ2-7, the V gene TRBV27; TRBD2 agrees at 9 bases. There are 14 residues in the CDR3. Trimming cost V 2 bases and J 2 bases; bases outside gene matches: 1. Germline loops: CDR1 MNHEY, CDR2 SMNVEV (reference sequence). CDR3 nucleotide sequence: TGTGCCAGCAGTTTAATAGCGGGAGCCTACGAGCAGTACTTC. Protein product: CASSLIAGAYEQYF.

This chain connects TRBV24-1 to TRBJ2-1; D remains ambiguous. The CDR3 extends over 12 amino acids. Trimming pared 3 bases from V and 5 bases from J, leaving 4 bases between. CDR1 and CDR2 (germline): KGHDR, SFDVKD. CDR3 DNA: TGTGCCACCAGTGATGGTGACAATGAGCAGTTCTTC. This translates into CATSDGDNEQFF.

This clonotype was counted between two and nine times. This chain uses TRBV6-4 with TRBJ2-1; D may be TRBD2 (5 bases). In germline, CDR1 is MRHNA, CDR2 SNTAGT. The CDR3 is made up of 14 amino acids. V lost 0 bases and J lost 4, with 7 bases in between. The CDR3 region has the DNA TGTGCCAGCAGTGACTCTGGACTGTACAATGAGCAGTTCTTC. It codes for CASSDSGLYNEQFF.

This clonotype was counted only a few times. This sequence joins TRBV6-2 or TRBV6-3 and TRBJ2-7, with 8 nucleotides matching TRBD2. The junction had 13 bases not matched to a gene; V was cut back by 7 bases and J by 2 bases. The CDR3 spans 16 residues. The germline V gene has CDR1 MNHEY and CDR2 SVGEGT. For the CDR3, the DNA is TGTGCCAGCACCGGGCCGCGGGGACTAGGAGCCTACGAGCAGTACTTC. It yields the protein CASTGPRGLGAYEQYF.

In this sample, this clonotype turned up a few times. The rearrangement links TRBV6-2 or TRBV6-3 to TRBJ2-1; 8 bases line up with TRBD2. Looked up from germline, CDR1 is MNHEY and CDR2 is SVGEGT. Trimming at V came to 4 bases and at J to 6 bases, leaving 8 bases not matched to a gene. The CDR3 consists of 15 residues. CDR3 sequence: CASSSLAGNSNEQFF. The CDR3 nucleotides read TGTGCCAGCAGTTCATTAGCGGGAAATAGCAATGAGCAGTTCTTC.

This sequence joins TRBV7-9 and TRBJ2-1; 7 nucleotides match TRBD2. Germline values: CDR1 SEHNR, CDR2 FQNEAQ (reference sequence). V lost 1 base and J lost 14; bases outside the gene matches: 5. CDR3 size: 12 residues. The DNA for the CDR3 is TGTGCCAGCAGCTTAGTGCGCGGGAGCAAGTTCTTC. Protein product: CASSLVRGSKFF.

Only one count was recorded for this clonotype. This sequence joins TRBV7-2 and TRBJ2-3; D perhaps matches TRBD2 (5 bases). The germline V gene encodes CDR1 SGHTA and CDR2 FQGNSA. This CDR3 comprises 14 residues. V lost 5 bases, J lost 0 bases, and 9 bases lay in between. The CDR3, as DNA: TGTGCCAGCAGCATAACTAGGAGCACAGATACGCAGTATTTT. It yields the protein CASSITRSTDTQYF.

This clonotype showed up just a few times. This chain uses TRBV14 with TRBJ2-3, with D uncertain. CDR1 is SGHDN and CDR2 is FVKESK in the germline V gene. V was clipped by 0 bases and J by 0 bases, with 13 bases between them. The length of the CDR3 is 17 residues. The CDR3 DNA reads as TGTGCCAGCAGCCAAGATCCCGCAGGCACCAGCACAGATACGCAGTATTTT. It yields the protein CASSQDPAGTSTDTQYF.

The chain recombines TRBV7-2 with TRBJ2-2; D gene unclear. Per the germline V gene, CDR1 is SGHTA and CDR2 is FQGNSA. Trimming pared 1 base from V and 6 bases from J, leaving 9 bases between. This CDR3 has 14 amino acids. As DNA, the CDR3 is TGTGCCAGCAGCTTAGTGTTGTATTCCGGGGAGCTGTTTTTT. Encoded protein: CASSLVLYSGELFF. The full variable domain, with the rest looked up from reference TRBV7-2 and TRBJ2-2, is GAGVSQSPSNKVTEKGKDVELRCDPISGHTALYWYRQSLGQGLEFLIYFQGNSAPDKSGLPSDRFSAERTGGSVSTLTIQRTQQEDSAVYLCASSLVLYSGELFFGEGSRLTVL.

The chain carries TRBV20-1 and TRBJ2-2, with D perhaps TRBD1 or TRBD2 (5 bases each). V was pared by 2 bases and J by 5 bases, with 9 bases between. The CDR3 runs to 13 residues. Germline CDR1 DFQATT, CDR2 SNEGSKA (reference sequence). This CDR3 reads CSARRGKTGELFF. Written as DNA, the CDR3 is TGCAGTGCTAGACGGGGCAAAACCGGGGAGCTGTTTTTT.

This clonotype was seen a few times. The J gene is TRBJ2-2, the V gene TRBV7-2, with 7 bases lining up with TRBD2. The germline gives CDR1 SGHTA, CDR2 FQGNSA. With V trimmed by 1 base and J by 0 bases, 2 bases remained unmatched. This CDR3 has 16 residues. The CDR3 nucleotides read TGTGCCAGCAGCTTAGTCGGACTAGCGAACACCGGGGAGCTGTTTTTT. It yields the protein CASSLVGLANTGELFF.

This chain uses TRBV5-1 with TRBJ2-7, with 7 positions matching TRBD1. The junction had 10 bases not matched to a gene; V was cut back by 4 bases and J by 0 bases. This CDR3 is built from 16 residues. Looked up from germline, CDR1 is SGHRS and CDR2 is YFSETQ. CDR3 sequence reads: CASSPKDRSISYEQYF. CDR3 nucleotide sequence: TGCGCCAGCAGCCCCAAGGACAGGTCAATCTCCTACGAGCAGTACTTC. The entire variable domain, with the rest obtained from reference TRBV5-1 and TRBJ2-7, is as follows: KAGVTQTPRYLIKTRGQQVTLSCSPISGHRSVSWYQQTPGQGLQFLFEYFSETQRNKGNFPGRFSGRQFSNSRSEMNVSTLELGDSALYLCASSPKDRSISYEQYFGPGTRLTVT.

This clonotype was detected once. V is TRBV19 and J is TRBJ1-1; D is undetermined. Looked up from germline, CDR1 is LNHDA and CDR2 is SQIVND (reference sequence). The CDR3 totals 14 residues. V was cut by 6 bases and J by 4 bases, with 15 bases left in between. CDR3 DNA sequence: TGTGCCAGTAGCCCCGTCTTCACGGGCACTGAAGCTTTCTTT. It yields the protein CASSPVFTGTEAFF. Full variable domain (rest looked up from reference TRBV19 and TRBJ1-1): DGGITQSPKYLFRKEGQNVTLSCEQNLNHDAMYWYRQDPGQGLRLIYYSQIVNDFQKGDIAEGYSVSREKKESFPLTVTSAQKNPTAFYLCASSPVFTGTEAFFGQGTRLTVV.

This clonotype was seen a handful of times. The V call is TRBV5-1, the J call TRBJ2-3; tentatively, D is TRBD1 (5 bases). CDR3 size: 15 residues. Germline CDR1 is SGHRS and CDR2 is YFSETQ. Trimming took off 1 base at V and 2 bases at J, with 11 bases between the two ends. Here the CDR3 reads CASSLSTAPTDTQYF. Here the CDR3 DNA reads TGCGCCAGCAGCTTGTCGACAGCCCCCACAGATACGCAGTATTTT.

J is TRBJ2-3 and V is TRBV20-1, with a tentative D call TRBD2 (6 bases). V gave up 1 base and J gave up 2 bases, with 19 bases separating them. The V gene's germline CDR1 is DFQATT and CDR2 SNEGSKA (reference sequence). This CDR3 has 17 amino acids. The CDR3 spells CSARVKTPGEHTDTQYF. The CDR3 bases are TGCAGTGCTAGAGTAAAAACACCGGGAGAGCACACAGATACGCAGTATTTT.

The V gene is TRBV3-1, the J gene TRBJ2-3, with D perhaps assigned TRBD1 or TRBD2 (6 bases each). V lost 4 bases and J 0 bases, leaving 14 bases between the germline ends. The CDR3 is made up of 16 amino acids. Germline loops: CDR1 LGHDT, CDR2 YNNKEL (reference sequence). CDR3 amino acids: CASSPREGGSTDTQYF. CDR3 DNA: TGTGCCAGCAGCCCTCGGGAAGGGGGGAGCACAGATACGCAGTATTTT.